Following are 16 T cell receptor beta chains from one sample sequenced in a study of T cells in Graves' hyperthyroidism and ophthalmopathy. From RNA transcripts, TCR beta CDR3 regions were amplified. In the first-round RT-PCR of the TCR CDR3, the HTBI primer set was used. TCRdb ran MiXCR on the multiplex PCR reads and lists one entry per CDR3 protein. Of roughly 750,000 distinct CDR3 sequences listed, 16% are singletons. The material sequenced was blood. These TCRs come from a man between 18 and 29 years old with Graves' hyperthyroidism.

A few counts support this clonotype. The V and J genes are TRBV24-1 and TRBJ2-6; D may match TRBD1 or TRBD2 (5 bases each). Trimming pared 3 bases from V and 0 bases from J, leaving 14 bases between. Germline V gives CDR1 KGHDR, CDR2 SFDVKD. CDR3 length: 18 amino acids. CDR3 DNA sequence: TGTGCCACCAGTGATCGGGACCCCAGGTACTCTGGGGCCAACGTCCTGACTTTC. This translates into CATSDRDPRYSGANVLTF.

The chain couples TRBV6-1 to TRBJ2-1; D gene uncertain. With 1 base removed from V and 8 bases from J, the gap between germline ends came to 12 bases. The CDR3 covers 14 residues. Germline-derived CDR1 and CDR2 are MNHNS and SASEGT. The CDR3 coding sequence is TGTGCCAGCAGTGAAGTGGTTGTGGTCGATGAGCAGTTCTTC. This translates into CASSEVVVVDEQFF.

This clonotype was observed at least ten times. The chain recombines TRBV24-1 with TRBJ2-1, with D perhaps matching TRBD1 or TRBD2 (5 bases each). The CDR3 consists of 17 residues. Trimming left V 2 bases short and J 1 base short, with 14 bases between. CDR1 is KGHDR, CDR2 SFDVKD, per germline. CDR3 DNA sequence: TGTGCCACCAGTGATTCGAATGGGGGTAGGTCCTACAATGAGCAGTTCTTC. This gives the protein CATSDSNGGRSYNEQFF.

This clonotype was counted at least ten times. J is TRBJ2-3 and V is TRBV10-3; D possibly corresponds to TRBD2 (6 bases). Per the germline V gene, CDR1 is ENHRY and CDR2 is SYGVKD. The CDR3 loop spans 14 amino acids. Between the trimmed V and J ends, which lost 6 bases and 2 bases, there was a span of 12 bases. The CDR3, as DNA: TGTGCCATCAGGGATAGCGGCAACACAGATACGCAGTATTTT. Translated, it gives CAIRDSGNTDTQYF.

Ten or more counts support this clonotype. V gene TRBV2 combines with J gene TRBJ1-5; D remains unclear. CDR1 and CDR2 (germline): SNHLY, FYNNEI. The CDR3 sequence is 16 residues long. Trimming removed 1 base at V and 7 bases at J, with 17 bases between. CDR3 region: CASSEDGVSLGQPQHF. CDR3 DNA sequence: TGTGCCAGCAGTGAAGATGGGGTCAGCCTCGGCCAGCCCCAGCATTTT.

The chain employs TRBV29-1 and TRBJ2-3; TRBD1 might be the D (6 bases). CDR1 SQVTM and CDR2 ANQGSEA come from the germline V gene. The CDR3 spans 14 residues. Trimming took off 7 bases at V and 5 bases at J, with 19 bases between the two ends. The CDR3 spells CSAGAMVVGDTQYF. CDR3 nucleotide sequence: TGCAGCGCAGGGGCCATGGTCGTAGGAGATACGCAGTATTTT.

This clonotype occurred many times. This chain joins TRBV7-8 and TRBJ1-2; D is perhaps TRBD1 (5 bases). The CDR3 covers 14 residues. The germline gives CDR1 SGHVS, CDR2 FQNEAQ. The V and J ends lost 5 bases and 5 bases respectively, with 15 bases between them. CDR3 protein: CASSGHDRGYGYTF. The CDR3 nucleotides read TGTGCCAGCAGCGGACATGACAGAGGGTATGGCTACACCTTC.

This clonotype was found many times. The CDR3 protein is CASRSDPSSEQYF. DNA of the CDR3: TGTGCCAGCAGATCGGACCCCTCTAGCGAGCAGTACTTC. This chain connects TRBV12-3 or TRBV12-4 to TRBJ2-7; D gene unclear. The CDR3 has 13 amino acids. V lost 6 bases, J lost 6 bases, and 15 bases lay in between.

This clonotype was seen at least ten times. This chain connects TRBV5-8 to TRBJ1-1; D is unresolved. The CDR3 is 13 amino acids. Germline V lookup: CDR1 SGHTS, CDR2 YDEGEE. Trimming shortened V by 1 base and J by 4 bases, and 8 bases separated the two germline ends. CDR3 region: CASSLPGSTEAFF. CDR3 nucleotides: TGTGCCAGCAGCTTGCCGGGAAGCACTGAAGCTTTCTTT.

This clonotype has only a few counts. The chain carries TRBV28 and TRBJ1-3; no reliable D call. V shed 4 bases and J shed 0 bases, with 10 bases lying between them. The CDR3 covers 15 residues. Germline V gives CDR1 MDHEN, CDR2 SYDVKM. DNA for the CDR3: TGTGCCAGCAGTTATACTGGGAGCTCTGGAAACACCATATATTTT. Amino acid sequence: CASSYTGSSGNTIYF.

The chain couples TRBV11-3 to TRBJ2-2, with a tentative D call TRBD2 (6 bases). Trimming shortened V by 2 bases and J by 5 bases, and 12 bases separated the two germline ends. The CDR3 runs to 15 residues. Germline V gives CDR1 SGHNT, CDR2 YENEEA. CDR3 DNA sequence: TGTGCCAGCAGCTTACGCGGGACGGGAACCGGGGAGCTGTTTTTT. This gives the protein CASSLRGTGTGELFF.

This rearrangement joins TRBV29-1 to TRBJ2-3, with a weak D call TRBD2 (6 bases). Germline assignment: CDR1 SQVTM and CDR2 ANQGSEA. There are 14 residues in the CDR3. The ends were cut back, 6 bases at V and 0 bases at J, with 13 bases in the middle. The CDR3 DNA sequence: TGCAGCGTCCGCGGGACGACTAGCACAGATACGCAGTATTTT. Translation: CSVRGTTSTDTQYF.

This clonotype was seen many times. The rearrangement links TRBV12-5 to TRBJ1-1, with D perhaps matching TRBD1 (5 bases). CDR3 size: 14 residues. V was shortened by 0 bases and J by 4 bases, with 9 bases between the two germline ends. Germline V gene data show CDR1 as LGHNT and CDR2 as FRNRAP. CDR3 DNA sequence: TGTGCTAGTGGTTTGGTAGGGACGGGCACTGAAGCTTTCTTT. Amino acids: CASGLVGTGTEAFF.

The sample holds many counts of this clonotype. The chain links TRBV5-1 to TRBJ2-7, with D possibly matching TRBD1 (5 bases). V gave up 4 bases and J gave up 5 bases, with 19 bases separating them. The CDR3 is 15 amino acids. Germline V lookup: CDR1 SGHRS, CDR2 YFSETQ. DNA of the CDR3: TGCGCCAGCAGCGACAGACCCGGACAAGAGGACGAGCAGTACTTC. It codes for CASSDRPGQEDEQYF.

As concerns this clonotype: The junction departs from germline at one end; a sequencing error may be responsible. The chain links TRBV28 to TRBJ2-7; 9 nucleotides match TRBD2. The CDR3 is made up of 14 amino acids. Germline V lookup: CDR1 MDHEN, CDR2 SYDVKM. CDR3 sequence: CVSSLAGAKKEQYF. The CDR3 bases are TGTGTCAGCAGTTTAGCGGGAGCCAAGAAAGAGCAGTACTTC.

Worth noting for this clonotype: A much larger clone is a single base away; this may be a read error. The chain uses TRBV7-2 and TRBJ2-1; TRBD2 aligns across 13 bases. Germline V gives CDR1 SGHTA, CDR2 FQGNSA. The CDR3 length is 16 residues. CDR3 sequence (DNA): TGTGCCAGCAGTAGGACTAGCGGGGGCCTATACAATGAGCAGTCCTTC. It encodes CASSRTSGGLYNEQSF.